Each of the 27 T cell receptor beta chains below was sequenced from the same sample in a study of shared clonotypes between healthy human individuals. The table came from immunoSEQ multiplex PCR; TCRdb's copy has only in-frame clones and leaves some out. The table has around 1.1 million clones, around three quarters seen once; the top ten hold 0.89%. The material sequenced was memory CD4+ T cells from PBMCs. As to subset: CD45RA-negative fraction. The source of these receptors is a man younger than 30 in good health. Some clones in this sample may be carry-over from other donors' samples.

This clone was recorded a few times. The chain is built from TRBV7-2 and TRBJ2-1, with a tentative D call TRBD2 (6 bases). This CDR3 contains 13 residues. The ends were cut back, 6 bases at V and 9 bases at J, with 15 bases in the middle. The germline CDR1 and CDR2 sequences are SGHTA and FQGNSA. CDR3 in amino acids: CASSLSVGGEQFF. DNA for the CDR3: TGTGCCAGCAGTCTTTCGGTGGGAGGTGAGCAGTTCTTC.

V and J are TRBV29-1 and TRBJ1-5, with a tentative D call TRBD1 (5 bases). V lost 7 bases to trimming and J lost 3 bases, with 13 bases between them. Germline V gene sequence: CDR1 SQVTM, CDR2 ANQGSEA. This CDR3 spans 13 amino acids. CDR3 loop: CSAGGTDNQPQHF. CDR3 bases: TGCAGCGCCGGGGGTACAGACAATCAGCCCCAGCATTTT.

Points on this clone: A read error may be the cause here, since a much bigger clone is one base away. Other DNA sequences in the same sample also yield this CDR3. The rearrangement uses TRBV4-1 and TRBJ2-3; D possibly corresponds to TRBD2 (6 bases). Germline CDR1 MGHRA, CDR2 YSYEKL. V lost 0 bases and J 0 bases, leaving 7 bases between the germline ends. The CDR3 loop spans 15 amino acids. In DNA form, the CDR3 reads TGCGCCAGCAGCCAAGACGGGACTAGCACAGATACGCAGTATTTT. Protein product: CASSQDGTSTDTQYF.

The DNA of the CDR3 is TGCGCCAGCAGCTTCGACAGCTCTGGAAACACCATATATTTT. It encodes CASSFDSSGNTIYF. The J gene is TRBJ1-3, the V gene TRBV5-1, with TRBD1 as a possible D gene (5 bases). CDR3 length equals 14 residues. Trimming pared 2 bases from V and 0 bases from J, leaving 6 bases between. Germline V gene lookup returns CDR1 SGHRS and CDR2 YFSETQ.

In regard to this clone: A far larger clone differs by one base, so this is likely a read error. The CDR3 nucleotides read TGTGCCAGCAGCCCATCCGTGGGGAGCAGTCAGCCCCAGCATTTT. Its translation: CASSPSVGSSQPQHF. The chain has TRBV25-1 and TRBJ1-5; D uncertain. The CDR3 contains 15 residues. Germline V gives CDR1 MGHDK, CDR2 SYGVNS.

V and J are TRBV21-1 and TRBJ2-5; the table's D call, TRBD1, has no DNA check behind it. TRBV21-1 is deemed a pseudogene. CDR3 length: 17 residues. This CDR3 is CASSKVVGQGFGETQYF. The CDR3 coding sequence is TGTGCCAGCAGCAAAGTCGTCGGACAGGGATTTGGAGAGACCCAGTACTTC.

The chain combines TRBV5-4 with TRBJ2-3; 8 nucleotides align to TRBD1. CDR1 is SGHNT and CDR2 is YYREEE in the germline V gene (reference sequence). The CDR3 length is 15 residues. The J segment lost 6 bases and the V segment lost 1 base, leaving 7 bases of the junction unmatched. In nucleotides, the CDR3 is TGTGCCAGCAGCTTGCGGCAGGGGGCAGGCGATACGCAGTATTTT. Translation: CASSLRQGAGDTQYF.

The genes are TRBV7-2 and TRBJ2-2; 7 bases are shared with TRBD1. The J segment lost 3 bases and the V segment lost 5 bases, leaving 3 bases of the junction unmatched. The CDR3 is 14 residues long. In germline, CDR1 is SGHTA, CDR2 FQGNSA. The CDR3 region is CASSLQGHTGELFF. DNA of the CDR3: TGTGCCAGCAGCCTACAGGGGCACACCGGGGAGCTGTTTTTT.

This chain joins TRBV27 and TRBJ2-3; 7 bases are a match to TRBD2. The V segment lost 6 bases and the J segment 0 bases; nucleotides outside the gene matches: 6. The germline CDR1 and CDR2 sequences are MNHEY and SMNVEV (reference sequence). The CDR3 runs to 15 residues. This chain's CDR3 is CASSQTSPSTDTQYF. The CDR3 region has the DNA TGTGCCAGCAGCCAGACTAGCCCTAGCACAGATACGCAGTATTTT.

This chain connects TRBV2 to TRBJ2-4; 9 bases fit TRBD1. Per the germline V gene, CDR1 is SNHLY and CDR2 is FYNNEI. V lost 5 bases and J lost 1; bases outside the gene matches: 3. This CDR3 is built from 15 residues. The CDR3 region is CASSRDRVAKNIQYF. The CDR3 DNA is TGTGCCAGCAGTCGGGACAGGGTGGCCAAAAACATTCAGTACTTC.

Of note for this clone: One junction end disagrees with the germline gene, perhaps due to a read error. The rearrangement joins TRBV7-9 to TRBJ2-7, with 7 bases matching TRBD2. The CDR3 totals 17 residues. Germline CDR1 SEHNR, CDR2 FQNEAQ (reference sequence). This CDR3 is CASSQGAGSGVRYEQYF. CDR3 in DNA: TGCGCCAGCAGCCAAGGAGCGGGCAGCGGGGTCCGCTACGAGCAGTACTTC.

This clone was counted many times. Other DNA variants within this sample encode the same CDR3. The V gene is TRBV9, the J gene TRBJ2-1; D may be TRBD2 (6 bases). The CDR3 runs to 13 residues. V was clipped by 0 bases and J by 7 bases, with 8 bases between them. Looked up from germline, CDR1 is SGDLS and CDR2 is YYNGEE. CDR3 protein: CASSVDRGNEQFF. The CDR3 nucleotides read TGTGCCAGCAGCGTAGATCGGGGGAATGAGCAGTTCTTC.

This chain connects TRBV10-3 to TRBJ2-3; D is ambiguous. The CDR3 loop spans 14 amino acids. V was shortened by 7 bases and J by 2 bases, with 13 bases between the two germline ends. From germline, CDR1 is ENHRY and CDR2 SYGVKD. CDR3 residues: CAITGPGPTDTQYF. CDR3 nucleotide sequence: TGTGCCATCACCGGACCTGGACCCACAGATACGCAGTATTTT.

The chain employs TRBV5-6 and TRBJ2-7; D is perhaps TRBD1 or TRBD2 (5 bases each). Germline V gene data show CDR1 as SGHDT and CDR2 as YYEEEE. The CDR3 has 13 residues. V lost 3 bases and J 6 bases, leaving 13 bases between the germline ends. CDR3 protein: CASSWWGLGEQYF. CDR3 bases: TGTGCCAGCAGCTGGTGGGGGTTGGGCGAGCAGTACTTC. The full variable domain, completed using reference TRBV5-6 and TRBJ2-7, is DAGVTQSPTHLIKTRGQQVTLRCSPKSGHDTVSWYQQALGQGPQFIFQYYEEEERQRGNFPDRFSGHQFPNYSSELNVNALLLGDSALYLCASSWWGLGEQYFGPGTRLTVT.

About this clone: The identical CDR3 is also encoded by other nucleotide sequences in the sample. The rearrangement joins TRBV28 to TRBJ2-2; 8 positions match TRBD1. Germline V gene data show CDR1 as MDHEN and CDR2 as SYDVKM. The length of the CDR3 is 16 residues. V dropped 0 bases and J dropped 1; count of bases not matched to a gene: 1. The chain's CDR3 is CASSLWTGENTGELFF. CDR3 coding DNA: TGTGCCAGCAGTTTATGGACAGGGGAGAACACCGGGGAGCTGTTTTTT.

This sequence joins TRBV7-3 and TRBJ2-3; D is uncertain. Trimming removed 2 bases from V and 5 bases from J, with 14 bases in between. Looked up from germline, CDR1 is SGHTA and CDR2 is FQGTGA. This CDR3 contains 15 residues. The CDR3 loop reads CASSLSAGPLDTQYF. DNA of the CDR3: TGTGCCAGCAGCTTATCAGCTGGACCTCTAGATACGCAGTATTTT.

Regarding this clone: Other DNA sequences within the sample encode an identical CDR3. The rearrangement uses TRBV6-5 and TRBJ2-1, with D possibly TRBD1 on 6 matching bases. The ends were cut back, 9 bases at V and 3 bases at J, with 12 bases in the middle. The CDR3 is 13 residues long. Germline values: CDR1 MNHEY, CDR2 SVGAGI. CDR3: CASRETGYNEQFF. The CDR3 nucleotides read TGTGCCAGTAGAGAGACAGGCTACAATGAGCAGTTCTTC.

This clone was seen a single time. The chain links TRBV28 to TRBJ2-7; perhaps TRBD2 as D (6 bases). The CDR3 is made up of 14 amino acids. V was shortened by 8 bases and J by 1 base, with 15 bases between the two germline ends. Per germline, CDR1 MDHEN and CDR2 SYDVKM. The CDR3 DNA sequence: TGTGCCAGCCTTTGGCCCGGGGGATCCTACGAGCAGTACTTC. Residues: CASLWPGGSYEQYF.

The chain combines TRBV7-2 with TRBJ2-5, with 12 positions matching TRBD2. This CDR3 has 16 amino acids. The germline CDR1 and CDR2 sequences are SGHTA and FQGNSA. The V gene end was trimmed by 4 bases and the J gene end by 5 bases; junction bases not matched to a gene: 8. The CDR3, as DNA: TGTGCCAGCAGCTCCCGAACGCTAGCGGGGGGGGAGACCCAGTACTTC. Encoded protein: CASSSRTLAGGETQYF.

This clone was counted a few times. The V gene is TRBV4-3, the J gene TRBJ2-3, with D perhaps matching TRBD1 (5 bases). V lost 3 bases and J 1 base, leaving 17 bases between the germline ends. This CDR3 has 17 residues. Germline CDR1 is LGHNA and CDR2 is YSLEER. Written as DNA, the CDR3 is TGCGCCAGCAGCCAGGGTCTAGGGGTCCCCCGCACAGATACGCAGTATTTT. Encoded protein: CASSQGLGVPRTDTQYF.

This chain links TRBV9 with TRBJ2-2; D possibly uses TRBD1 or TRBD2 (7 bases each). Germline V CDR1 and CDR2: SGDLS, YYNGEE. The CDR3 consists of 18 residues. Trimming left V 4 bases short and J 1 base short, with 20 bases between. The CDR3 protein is CASSLPGRGTVNTGELFF. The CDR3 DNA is TGTGCCAGCAGCCTCCCAGGGAGGGGGACAGTGAACACCGGGGAGCTGTTTTTT. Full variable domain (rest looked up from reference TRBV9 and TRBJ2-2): DSGVTQTPKHLITATGQRVTLRCSPRSGDLSVYWYQQSLDQGLQFLIQYYNGEERAKGNILERFSAQQFPDLHSELNLSSLELGDSALYFCASSLPGRGTVNTGELFFGEGSRLTVL.

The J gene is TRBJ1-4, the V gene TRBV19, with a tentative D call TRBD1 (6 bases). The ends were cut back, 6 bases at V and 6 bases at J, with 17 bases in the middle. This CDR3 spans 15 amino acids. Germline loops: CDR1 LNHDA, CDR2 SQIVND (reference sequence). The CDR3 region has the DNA TGTGCCAGTAGGGAACGGGGGCGTCCGGATGAAAAACTGTTTTTT. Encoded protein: CASRERGRPDEKLFF.

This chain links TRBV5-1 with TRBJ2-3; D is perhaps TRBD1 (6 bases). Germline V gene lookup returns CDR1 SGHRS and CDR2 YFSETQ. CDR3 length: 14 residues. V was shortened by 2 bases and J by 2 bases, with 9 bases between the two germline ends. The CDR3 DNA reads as TGCGCCAGCAGCTTCCCAGGGGACACAGATACGCAGTATTTT. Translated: CASSFPGDTDTQYF.

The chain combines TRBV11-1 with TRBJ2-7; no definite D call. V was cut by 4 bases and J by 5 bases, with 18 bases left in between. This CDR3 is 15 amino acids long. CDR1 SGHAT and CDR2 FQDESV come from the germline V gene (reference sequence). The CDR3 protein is CASSSEPVRLDEQYF. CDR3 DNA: TGTGCCAGCAGCTCTGAACCGGTCCGCCTTGACGAGCAGTACTTC.

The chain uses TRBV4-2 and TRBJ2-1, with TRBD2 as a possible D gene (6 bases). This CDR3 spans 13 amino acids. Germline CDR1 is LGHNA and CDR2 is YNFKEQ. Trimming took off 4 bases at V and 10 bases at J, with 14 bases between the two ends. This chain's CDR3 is CASSPHRLGEQFF. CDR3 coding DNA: TGTGCCAGCAGCCCTCACCGACTAGGAGAGCAGTTCTTC.

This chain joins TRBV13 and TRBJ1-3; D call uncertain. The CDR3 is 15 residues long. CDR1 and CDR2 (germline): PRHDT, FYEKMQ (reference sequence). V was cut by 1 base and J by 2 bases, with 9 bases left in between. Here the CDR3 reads CASSLDRLTGNTIYF. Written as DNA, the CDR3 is TGTGCCAGCAGCTTAGACCGACTAACTGGAAACACCATATATTTT.

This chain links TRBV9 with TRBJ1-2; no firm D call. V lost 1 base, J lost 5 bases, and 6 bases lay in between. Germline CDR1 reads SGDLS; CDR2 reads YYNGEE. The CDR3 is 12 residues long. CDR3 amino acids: CASSVQNYGYTF. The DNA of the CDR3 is TGTGCCAGCAGCGTACAGAATTATGGCTACACCTTC.